Following are 25 T cell receptor beta chains from one sample sequenced in a study of T-cell memory formation after mild COVID-19. In TCRdb, the 5' RACE reads were re-called with MiXCR into one record per CDR3 protein. This table holds roughly 170,000 distinct CDR3 sequences, roughly 18% found once. Material for sequencing was PBMCs or a T cell subset sorted from them (not recorded which). The receptors stem from a young man who had mild COVID-19 (a few samples of this study predate the infection). Cell type and time point are not known.

J is TRBJ2-7 and V is TRBV18; 11 nucleotides match TRBD2. Germline trimming cut 2 bases from V and 2 bases from J; bases unmatched to any gene: 2. The germline CDR1 and CDR2 sequences are KGHSH and LQKENI. The length of the CDR3 is 15 residues. CDR3 sequence reads: CASSPRLAGTYEQYF. For the CDR3, the DNA is TGTGCCAGCTCACCAAGACTAGCGGGGACCTACGAGCAGTACTTC.

The chain employs TRBV9 and TRBJ2-3; tentatively, D is TRBD1 (8 bases). CDR3 size: 18 residues. CDR1 and CDR2 (germline): SGDLS, YYNGEE. Trimming pared 4 bases from V and 3 bases from J, leaving 24 bases between. The CDR3 coding sequence is TGTGCCAGCAGCTCGCGTGGGACAGGACTAGAGGTAACAGATACGCAGTATTTT. Encoded protein: CASSSRGTGLEVTDTQYF.

This clonotype turned up a few times. The V and J genes are TRBV4-3 and TRBJ2-5, with unresolved D. Germline CDR1 LGHNA, CDR2 YSLEER. CDR3 length: 15 residues. V lost 0 bases to trimming and J lost 2 bases, with 10 bases between them. The CDR3 DNA reads as TGCGCCAGCAGCCAAGAGGAATGGCGGCAAGAGACCCAGTACTTC. Its translation: CASSQEEWRQETQYF.

This clonotype was counted a few times. The chain joins TRBV20-1 to TRBJ1-4; D is perhaps TRBD1 (6 bases). There are 14 residues in the CDR3. The ends were cut back, 0 bases at V and 8 bases at J, with 13 bases in the middle. Germline-derived CDR1 and CDR2 are DFQATT and SNEGSKA (reference sequence). CDR3 loop: CSARDRGGGEKLFF. The CDR3 DNA sequence: TGCAGTGCTAGAGACAGGGGTGGTGGGGAAAAACTGTTTTTT.

This chain joins TRBV20-1 and TRBJ1-1, with a weak D call TRBD1 (6 bases). V lost 7 bases and J lost 1, with 13 bases in between. This CDR3 is built from 13 residues. Germline CDR1 DFQATT, CDR2 SNEGSKA (reference sequence). CDR3 sequence: CSEMGAGNTEAFF. CDR3 nucleotides: TGCAGTGAAATGGGGGCAGGGAACACTGAAGCTTTCTTT.

This clonotype appeared many times. DNA of the CDR3: TGTGCCAGCAGCCCTACAGGGGCCCTCTATGGCTACACCTTC. Translation gives CASSPTGALYGYTF. This chain links TRBV7-2 with TRBJ1-2; 7 bases agree with TRBD1. The CDR3 length is 14 residues. The junction had 7 bases not matched to a gene; V was cut back by 5 bases and J by 4 bases. The germline V gene has CDR1 SGHTA and CDR2 FQGNSA. Based on the CDR3 plus reference TRBV7-2 and TRBJ1-2, the full variable domain is GAGVSQSPSNKVTEKGKDVELRCDPISGHTALYWYRQSLGQGLEFLIYFQGNSAPDKSGLPSDRFSAERTGGSVSTLTIQRTQQEDSAVYLCASSPTGALYGYTFGSGTRLTVV.

V usage is TRBV20-1 and J usage is TRBJ2-5; 9 bases agree with TRBD1. Germline CDR1 and CDR2: DFQATT and SNEGSKA (reference sequence). The CDR3 consists of 13 residues. Trimming at V came to 5 bases and at J to 4 bases, leaving 5 bases not matched to a gene. The CDR3 protein is CSARPGQGETQYF. In DNA, the CDR3 is TGCAGTGCTCGACCGGGACAGGGAGAGACCCAGTACTTC.

The V call is TRBV12-3 or TRBV12-4, the J call TRBJ1-1; D might be TRBD1 (5 bases). The CDR3 is 13 residues long. Trimming removed 2 bases at V and 8 bases at J, with 12 bases between. CDR3 protein: CASSLIREGEAFF. As DNA, the CDR3 is TGTGCCAGCAGTTTAATCCGGGAGGGGGAAGCTTTCTTT.

The J gene is TRBJ1-1, the V gene TRBV4-2, with a tentative D call TRBD1 (5 bases). V was trimmed by 4 bases and J by 4 bases, leaving 28 bases between them. The CDR3 sequence is 19 residues long. Germline V gives CDR1 LGHNA, CDR2 YNFKEQ. Here the CDR3 reads CASSPEVLGARGGGTEAFF. The CDR3 DNA reads as TGTGCCAGCAGCCCCGAGGTTTTAGGGGCGCGGGGTGGGGGCACTGAAGCTTTCTTT.

This clonotype came up a few times. CDR3 in DNA: TGTGCCAGCAGTTACCCCCCGGGGGGGATCTATGGCTACACCTTC. Protein product: CASSYPPGGIYGYTF. The gene calls are TRBV6-6 and TRBJ1-2, with D maybe TRBD1 (5 bases). The CDR3 has 15 residues. Germline-derived CDR1 and CDR2 are MNHNY and SVGAGI (reference sequence). The V gene lost 2 bases and the J gene lost 4 bases, with 14 bases spanning the gap.

The chain employs TRBV7-2 and TRBJ2-7; 8 positions match TRBD2. Per the germline V gene, CDR1 is SGHTA and CDR2 is FQGNSA. The V gene end was trimmed by 1 base and the J gene end by 4 bases; junction bases not matched to a gene: 3. This CDR3 region has 14 residues. CDR3 in DNA: TGTGCCAGCAGCTTAGGGCGGGGGGTGTACGAGCAGTACTTC. Translation gives CASSLGRGVYEQYF. Full variable domain (remainder filled in from reference TRBV7-2 and TRBJ2-7): GAGVSQSPSNKVTEKGKDVELRCDPISGHTALYWYRQSLGQGLEFLIYFQGNSAPDKSGLPSDRFSAERTGGSVSTLTIQRTQQEDSAVYLCASSLGRGVYEQYFGPGTRLTVT.

Here the CDR3 DNA reads TGTGCCACCAAAGGGGTCTCTGGGGCCAACGTCCTGACTTTC. Residues: CATKGVSGANVLTF. V gene TRBV2 combines with J gene TRBJ2-6, with a weak D call TRBD1 (5 bases). This CDR3 contains 14 residues. The V end lost 10 bases, the J end lost 0 bases, and 10 bases lay between the germline ends. Germline V lookup: CDR1 SNHLY, CDR2 FYNNEI.

The J gene is TRBJ1-1, the V gene TRBV5-1, with TRBD1 matching 10 bases. Germline lookup yields CDR1 SGHRS and CDR2 YFSETQ. The CDR3 has 13 residues. Trimming removed 4 bases from V and 6 bases from J; junction bases left unmatched: 3. CDR3 loop: CASSPGQGAEAFF. CDR3 in DNA: TGCGCCAGCAGCCCTGGACAGGGGGCTGAAGCTTTCTTT.

The V and J genes are TRBV2 and TRBJ1-3; D is unclear. With 2 bases removed from V and 2 bases from J, the gap between germline ends came to 10 bases. This CDR3 has 15 residues. The germline CDR1 and CDR2 sequences are SNHLY and FYNNEI. DNA for the CDR3: TGTGCCAGCAGTGAAAGTTATGGGGCTGGAAACACCATATATTTT. It translates to CASSESYGAGNTIYF.

There are a few counts of this clonotype. The chain joins TRBV5-4 to TRBJ2-7, with TRBD1 as a possible D gene (5 bases). This CDR3 has 15 amino acids. Deletions cut 1 base from V and 0 bases from J, with 11 bases between. Germline CDR1 is SGHNT and CDR2 is YYREEE (reference sequence). CDR3 coding DNA: TGTGCCAGCAGCTTGCTTGACAGACCCTCCTACGAGCAGTACGTC. Translation: CASSLLDRPSYEQYV.

This clonotype was detected a few times. The V gene is TRBV7-9, the J gene TRBJ2-7, with 9 positions matching TRBD1. The CDR3 is 12 amino acids. Germline values: CDR1 SEHNR, CDR2 FQNEAQ (reference sequence). The V and J ends lost 5 bases and 7 bases, in that order; junction bases with no gene match: 3. The chain's CDR3 is CASSRDREEQYV. CDR3 coding DNA: TGTGCCAGCAGCCGGGACAGGGAAGAGCAGTACGTC.

The chain joins TRBV2 to TRBJ2-2, with a weak D call TRBD1 (6 bases). V shed 8 bases and J shed 3 bases, with 16 bases lying between them. CDR1 SNHLY and CDR2 FYNNEI come from the germline V gene. CDR3 length: 15 residues. The CDR3 DNA reads as TGTGCCAGCGGCGGAACAGGGTTGTACACCGGGGAGCTGTTTTTT. This encodes CASGGTGLYTGELFF.

This sequence joins TRBV7-2 and TRBJ2-1, with TRBD2 matching 14 bases. Germline V gene data show CDR1 as SGHTA and CDR2 as FQGNSA. The trim removed 2 bases at V and 10 bases at J, leaving 16 bases unmatched. The CDR3 consists of 19 residues. CDR3 DNA: TGTGCCAGCAGCTTATACGGGACTAGCGGGGGCGCCGCTGCTGTAGAGCAGTTCTTC. Protein product: CASSLYGTSGGAAAVEQFF.

The chain joins TRBV7-9 to TRBJ1-6, with D unclear. The V end lost 3 bases, the J end lost 8 bases, and 8 bases lay between the germline ends. The CDR3 contains 13 residues. Germline V CDR1 and CDR2: SEHNR, FQNEAQ (reference sequence). The CDR3 reads CASSFGGDSPLHF. CDR3 bases: TGTGCCAGCAGCTTCGGTGGCGATTCACCCCTCCACTTT. The variable domain in full, with the rest retrieved from reference TRBV7-9 and TRBJ1-6, is DTGVSQNPRHKITKRGQNVTFRCDPISEHNRLYWYRQTLGQGPEFLTYFQNEAQLEKSRLLSDRFSAERPKGSFSTLEIQRTEQGDSAMYLCASSFGGDSPLHFGNGTRLTVT.

This clonotype was observed a few times. The chain has TRBV20-1 and TRBJ1-2, with unresolved D. Trimming stripped 5 bases from V and 3 bases from J, with 16 bases between. Germline-derived CDR1 and CDR2 are DFQATT and SNEGSKA (reference sequence). This CDR3 spans 14 amino acids. CDR3 sequence (DNA): TGCAGTGCTCCCCCCCAGGACGGAGACTATGGCTACACCTTC. As protein: CSAPPQDGDYGYTF.

J is TRBJ1-5 and V is TRBV4-3; 7 bases fit TRBD1. The J segment lost 6 bases and the V segment lost 2 bases, leaving 4 bases of the junction unmatched. CDR3 size: 14 residues. CDR1 is LGHNA and CDR2 is YSLEER in the germline V gene. This CDR3 is CASSQRQGGQPQHF. The DNA for the CDR3 is TGCGCCAGCAGCCAACGACAGGGAGGTCAGCCCCAGCATTTT.

V and J are TRBV7-2 and TRBJ2-5, with D uncertain. This CDR3 has 14 residues. CDR1 SGHTA and CDR2 FQGNSA come from the germline V gene. V was shortened by 5 bases and J by 4 bases, with 14 bases between the two germline ends. CDR3 nucleotides: TGTGCCAGCAGCCCGTCCCGGGCTGGAGAGACCCAGTACTTC. As protein: CASSPSRAGETQYF.

This chain joins TRBV5-6 and TRBJ2-7, with unresolved D. This CDR3 has 13 residues. Trimming stripped 2 bases from V and 3 bases from J, with 9 bases between. The germline gives CDR1 SGHDT, CDR2 YYEEEE. The CDR3 protein is CASSLSALYEQYF. The CDR3 DNA sequence: TGTGCCAGCAGCTTATCAGCCCTCTACGAGCAGTACTTC. Filled out from reference TRBV5-6 and TRBJ2-7, the complete variable domain reads DAGVTQSPTHLIKTRGQQVTLRCSPKSGHDTVSWYQQALGQGPQFIFQYYEEEERQRGNFPDRFSGHQFPNYSSELNVNALLLGDSALYLCASSLSALYEQYFGPGTRLTVT.

The chain joins TRBV24-1 to TRBJ2-4, with D maybe TRBD2 (5 bases). Trimming removed 3 bases from V and 7 bases from J, with 12 bases in between. This CDR3 spans 14 amino acids. Per the germline V gene, CDR1 is KGHDR and CDR2 is SFDVKD. In DNA, the CDR3 is TGTGCCACCAGTGATGGCTCGACGGGGAACATTCAGTACTTC. Encoded protein: CATSDGSTGNIQYF.

This clonotype was detected a few times. This chain links TRBV11-2 with TRBJ2-2; D might be TRBD2 (6 bases). V was shortened by 1 base and J by 5 bases, with 8 bases between the two germline ends. CDR3 length: 14 residues. Germline CDR1 SGHAT, CDR2 FQNNGV. The CDR3 bases are TGTGCCAGCAGCTTAGGACTAGTGACCGGGGAGCTGTTTTTT. Translation gives CASSLGLVTGELFF.